The 30 T cell receptor beta chains reported below all come from one sample, sequenced in a study of blood T cell repertoires in COVID-19. Generated by immunoSEQ multiplex PCR, the TCRdb table keeps only in-frame clones and is missing some. The sample records 150,000 to 250,000 clones, less than 95% being singletons. The material sequenced was peripheral blood. These receptors were collected from a man aged 25-45 years with COVID-19, enrolled during active disease.

The J gene is TRBJ2-7, the V gene TRBV15; TRBD1 aligns across 8 bases. Germline assignment: CDR1 LNHNV and CDR2 YYDKDF (reference sequence). This CDR3 is built from 15 residues. V was pared by 1 base and J by 3 bases, with 5 bases of the junction left unmatched. The chain's CDR3 is CATSRGGQASYEQYF. The CDR3 DNA follows: TGTGCCACCAGCAGAGGGGGACAGGCGAGCTACGAGCAGTACTTC.

Concerning this clone: No conserved phenylalanine or tryptophan is present at the end of the CDR3, so a read error is the likely explanation. Because the CDR3's place on the DNA is in doubt, the DNA is left out and the CDR3 is given as listed by TCRdb. The gene calls are TRBV2 and TRBJ2-7; TRBD1 is the table's D call, not checked against the DNA. Germline lookup yields CDR1 SNHLY and CDR2 FYNNEI. The CDR3 comprises 15 residues, both ends counted. The CDR3 loop reads CASSEERGQGNQYPP.

The chain has TRBV6-2 or TRBV6-3 and TRBJ2-3; TRBD2 matches at 7 bases. The CDR3 is 17 residues long. The V and J ends lost 0 bases and 0 bases, in that order; junction bases with no gene match: 6. From germline, CDR1 is MNHEY and CDR2 SVGEGT. CDR3 in amino acids: CASSYSTWGLSTDTQYF. The DNA for the CDR3 is TGTGCCAGCAGTTACTCCACCTGGGGACTAAGCACAGATACGCAGTATTTT.

The CDR3 reads CASSQTGATNEKLFF. Written as DNA, the CDR3 is TGTGCCAGCAGTCAGACAGGGGCAACTAATGAAAAACTGTTTTTT. The chain combines TRBV6-5 with TRBJ1-4, with 8 bases fitting TRBD1. Germline CDR1 MNHEY, CDR2 SVGAGI. CDR3 size: 15 residues. V gave up 5 bases and J gave up 0 bases; unmatched junction bases: 2.

This clone was observed a single time. The rearrangement joins TRBV4-1 to TRBJ2-7; 7 nucleotides align to TRBD2. J gave up 6 bases and V 3 bases, and 11 bases lay outside the gene matches. CDR1 and CDR2 (germline): MGHRA, YSYEKL. This CDR3 has 15 amino acids. The CDR3 DNA is TGCGCCAGCAGCCACCCCGGGAGGTTCCGAGGCGAGCAGTACTTC. It yields the protein CASSHPGRFRGEQYF.

The chain joins TRBV6-1 to TRBJ1-2, with a weak D call TRBD1 (6 bases). The ends were cut back, 0 bases at V and 8 bases at J, with 13 bases in the middle. The germline V gene encodes CDR1 MNHNS and CDR2 SASEGT. There are 14 residues in the CDR3. In nucleotides, the CDR3 is TGTGCCAGCAGTGAAGCGCAGGGGTGGGGCGGCTACACCTTC. This sequence encodes CASSEAQGWGGYTF.

The J gene is TRBJ2-1, the V gene TRBV9, with D tentatively TRBD1 (6 bases). Germline V gene data show CDR1 as SGDLS and CDR2 as YYNGEE. V shed 3 bases and J shed 9 bases, with 10 bases lying between them. The CDR3 consists of 12 residues. CDR3 region: CASSAQGIEQFF. The DNA of the CDR3 is TGTGCCAGCAGCGCACAGGGTATTGAGCAGTTCTTC.

This clone was seen a single time. The J gene is TRBJ2-2, the V gene TRBV7-9; D perhaps matches TRBD2 (5 bases). Between the trimmed V and J ends, which lost 5 bases and 3 bases, there was a span of 13 bases. Germline V CDR1 and CDR2: SEHNR, FQNEAQ (reference sequence). This CDR3 contains 15 residues. CDR3 residues: CASSPRGPDTGELFF. CDR3 coding DNA: TGTGCCAGCAGCCCCAGAGGGCCCGACACCGGGGAGCTGTTTTTT.

The V and J genes are TRBV7-9 and TRBJ2-1; D might be TRBD1 (6 bases). V lost 6 bases and J 10 bases, leaving 16 bases between the germline ends. The V gene's germline CDR1 is SEHNR and CDR2 FQNEAQ (reference sequence). This CDR3 contains 13 residues. The CDR3 nucleotides are TGTGCCAGCAGTCAAGTGGGGGCGGAAGAGCAGTTCTTC. This codes for CASSQVGAEEQFF. Together with reference TRBV7-9 and TRBJ2-1, the CDR3 gives the full variable domain: DTGVSQNPRHKITKRGQNVTFRCDPISEHNRLYWYRQTLGQGPEFLTYFQNEAQLEKSRLLSDRFSAERPKGSFSTLEIQRTEQGDSAMYLCASSQVGAEEQFFGPGTRLTVL.

This sequence joins TRBV5-1 and TRBJ2-7; 11 bases agree with TRBD2. This CDR3 region has 15 residues. V shed 4 bases, J shed 2 bases, and the junction held 5 bases outside the gene matches. CDR1 is SGHRS and CDR2 is YFSETQ in the germline V gene. The CDR3 region is CASSTSSGGTYEQYF. DNA of the CDR3: TGCGCCAGCAGCACCTCTAGCGGGGGGACCTACGAGCAGTACTTC. Complete variable domain (other parts from reference TRBV5-1 and TRBJ2-7): KAGVTQTPRYLIKTRGQQVTLSCSPISGHRSVSWYQQTPGQGLQFLFEYFSETQRNKGNFPGRFSGRQFSNSRSEMNVSTLELGDSALYLCASSTSSGGTYEQYFGPGTRLTVT.

The gene calls are TRBV3-1 (or the pseudogene TRBV3-2) and TRBJ1-1; 9 nucleotides agree with TRBD1. This CDR3 has 12 amino acids. Losses at the gene ends were 4 bases for V and 10 bases for J; bases not matched to a gene: 4. The germline V gene encodes CDR1 LGHDT and CDR2 YNNKEL (reference sequence). This CDR3 reads CASSRGQGRAFF. CDR3 nucleotides: TGTGCCAGCAGCCGAGGACAGGGGAGAGCTTTCTTT.

The chain combines TRBV3-1 (or the pseudogene TRBV3-2) with TRBJ2-7; D ambiguous. Germline-derived CDR1 and CDR2 are LGHDT and YNNKEL (reference sequence). The ends were cut back, 1 base at V and 3 bases at J, with 7 bases in the middle. The CDR3 has 13 residues. CDR3 in amino acids: CASSQVNYYEQYF. The DNA for the CDR3 is TGTGCCAGCAGCCAAGTGAACTACTACGAGCAGTACTTC.

This chain joins TRBV6-2 or TRBV6-3 and TRBJ2-1; 12 bases match TRBD2. This CDR3 has 15 residues. The germline CDR1 and CDR2 sequences are MNHEY and SVGEGT. J lost 7 bases, V lost 4 bases, and 5 bases had no gene match. CDR3 in DNA: TGTGCCAGCAGTTTACTAGCGGGGGGTAAGAATGAGCAGTTCTTC. This encodes CASSLLAGGKNEQFF.

The chain employs TRBV19 and TRBJ1-5; D may be TRBD1 (5 bases). The germline V gene encodes CDR1 LNHDA and CDR2 SQIVND (reference sequence). Trimming took 3 bases from V and 7 from J, leaving 13 bases between them. CDR3 length equals 14 residues. CDR3 sequence: CASSMEGPVQPQHF. The CDR3 region has the DNA TGTGCCAGTAGTATGGAGGGGCCTGTGCAGCCCCAGCATTTT.

The J gene is TRBJ1-1, the V gene TRBV5-1; TRBD1 matches 9 bases. This CDR3 has 14 residues. CDR1 is SGHRS, CDR2 YFSETQ, per germline. V shed 4 bases, J shed 5 bases, and the junction held 6 bases outside the gene matches. The CDR3 sequence: CASSGGQGRTEAFF. The CDR3 DNA sequence: TGCGCCAGCAGCGGAGGACAGGGGCGGACTGAAGCTTTCTTT.

The V and J genes are TRBV12-5 and TRBJ1-1; D possibly corresponds to TRBD1 (5 bases). Germline V gene lookup returns CDR1 LGHNT and CDR2 FRNRAP. CDR3 size: 11 residues. The ends were cut back, 3 bases at V and 11 bases at J, with 10 bases in the middle. CDR3 in amino acids: CASGFLTVAFF. CDR3 DNA sequence: TGTGCTAGTGGTTTCCTGACAGTCGCTTTCTTT.

The chain combines TRBV11-2 with TRBJ2-1; 9 bases map to TRBD2. V gave up 5 bases and J gave up 4 bases; unmatched junction bases: 9. This CDR3 has 16 residues. Germline V gene sequence: CDR1 SGHAT, CDR2 FQNNGV. The CDR3 loop is CASSPWTSAPYNEQFF. CDR3 bases: TGTGCCAGCAGCCCATGGACTAGCGCTCCATACAATGAGCAGTTCTTC.

V is TRBV11-2 and J is TRBJ1-2, with D uncertain. The CDR3 has 15 amino acids. The germline V and J ends were trimmed by 5 bases and 0 bases, with 13 bases remaining between them. Germline V gene sequence: CDR1 SGHAT, CDR2 FQNNGV. As DNA, the CDR3 is TGTGCCAGCAGCCCCCCCAAAGCCTCTAACTATGGCTACACCTTC. Amino acids: CASSPPKASNYGYTF.

V gene TRBV6-5 combines with J gene TRBJ2-5; D perhaps matches TRBD1 (7 bases). Germline loops: CDR1 MNHEY, CDR2 SVGAGI. Trimming removed 6 bases from V and 4 bases from J, with 18 bases in between. This CDR3 region has 15 residues. The CDR3 coding sequence is TGTGCCAGCAGCCCCGGATCAGGGGGGCGAGAGACCCAGTACTTC. Translation gives CASSPGSGGRETQYF.

This rearrangement joins TRBV7-9 to TRBJ2-2; 8 bases align to TRBD1. The CDR3 has 16 amino acids. With 2 bases clipped from V and 2 bases from J, the junction kept 4 bases outside the gene matches. Per the germline V gene, CDR1 is SEHNR and CDR2 is FQNEAQ (reference sequence). Written as DNA, the CDR3 is TGTGCCAGCAGCTTAAAAGGACAGGGAAACACCGGGGAGCTGTTTTTT. Residues: CASSLKGQGNTGELFF.

This sequence joins TRBV11-2 and TRBJ1-2, with a weak D call TRBD1 (6 bases). In germline, CDR1 is SGHAT, CDR2 FQNNGV. Deletions cut 7 bases from V and 4 bases from J, with 16 bases between. The CDR3 runs 14 residues. The CDR3 protein is CASNQPGQLYGYTF. CDR3 in DNA: TGTGCCAGCAACCAACCGGGACAACTCTATGGCTACACCTTC.

The J gene is TRBJ1-4, the V gene TRBV18; D gene unclear. The CDR3 contains 15 residues. From germline, CDR1 is KGHSH and CDR2 LQKENI. Trimming stripped 0 bases from V and 3 bases from J, with 8 bases between. CDR3 region: CASSPPGESNEKLFF. CDR3 nucleotides: TGTGCCAGCTCACCACCTGGGGAGTCTAATGAAAAACTGTTTTTT.

V gene TRBV15 combines with J gene TRBJ2-1, with D possibly matching TRBD1 (5 bases). Trimming cost V 0 bases and J 0 bases, with 12 bases left between them. CDR3 length equals 17 residues. Per germline, CDR1 LNHNV and CDR2 YYDKDF (reference sequence). CDR3 loop: CATSRDSRQFSYNEQFF. CDR3 coding DNA: TGTGCCACCAGCAGAGATTCCCGACAGTTCTCCTACAATGAGCAGTTCTTC.

V is TRBV15 and J is TRBJ2-3, with D unclear. Trimming removed 4 bases from V and 2 bases from J, with 7 bases in between. CDR3 length: 13 amino acids. The germline V gene has CDR1 LNHNV and CDR2 YYDKDF (reference sequence). DNA for the CDR3: TGTGCCACCAGCATGCGCCACACAGATACGCAGTATTTT. It encodes CATSMRHTDTQYF.

CDR3 nucleotide sequence: TGTGCCACACTCCAGGGTTTTAATGAGCAGTTCTTC. It translates to CATLQGFNEQFF. J is TRBJ2-1 and V is TRBV19; the D gene is possibly TRBD1 (5 bases). Trimming took 10 bases from V and 7 from J, leaving 14 bases between them. Germline V gives CDR1 LNHDA, CDR2 SQIVND (reference sequence). The CDR3 covers 12 residues.

The CDR3 region is CASSEMASPPGAYEQYF. CDR3 DNA sequence: TGTGCCAGCAGTGAAATGGCCTCACCCCCAGGGGCCTACGAGCAGTACTTC. The J gene is TRBJ2-7, the V gene TRBV6-1, with TRBD1 as a possible D gene (6 bases). Trimming cost V 2 bases and J 2 bases, with 19 bases left between them. The germline gives CDR1 MNHNS, CDR2 SASEGT. This CDR3 spans 17 amino acids.

J is TRBJ1-1 and V is TRBV18; no clear D gene. Trimming cost V 8 bases and J 5 bases, with 21 bases left between them. Germline CDR1 KGHSH, CDR2 LQKENI. The CDR3 has 15 amino acids. The CDR3 loop reads CASRQTKHSSTEAFF. In DNA form, the CDR3 reads TGTGCCAGCCGTCAAACGAAGCACAGTTCTACTGAAGCTTTCTTT.

The chain joins TRBV30 to TRBJ1-3; a weak D match, TRBD1 (5 bases). The CDR3 has 14 residues. The V end lost 5 bases, the J end lost 3 bases, and 14 bases lay between the germline ends. Per the germline V gene, CDR1 is GTSNPN and CDR2 is SVGIG (reference sequence). The CDR3 spells CAWGRRGGGNTIYF. The CDR3 DNA sequence: TGTGCCTGGGGCCGGAGGGGCGGTGGAAACACCATATATTTT.

The gene calls are TRBV2 and TRBJ2-2, with 7 bases that match TRBD1. Germline loops: CDR1 SNHLY, CDR2 FYNNEI. The ends lost 5 bases at V and 4 bases at J; junction bases unmatched: 7. This CDR3 region has 15 residues. The DNA of the CDR3 is TGTGCCAGCAGTCCCCGGACAGGCTTCACCGGGGAGCTGTTTTTT. It specifies CASSPRTGFTGELFF.

This clone was observed a single time. V gene TRBV5-5 combines with J gene TRBJ2-1, with D possibly matching TRBD1 (6 bases). Germline CDR1 SGHKS, CDR2 YYEKEE (reference sequence). The V end lost 0 bases, the J end lost 6 bases, and 19 bases lay between the germline ends. The CDR3 sequence is 17 residues long. This chain's CDR3 is CASSLAEGHRPSNEQFF. CDR3 in DNA: TGTGCCAGCAGCTTGGCCGAGGGACATCGGCCCTCCAATGAGCAGTTCTTC.